This T cell receptor (beta chain) was captured in a study of shared clonotypes between healthy human individuals (TCRdb year 2020). About the investigation overall: Two women and a few men aged 18 to 49 years were included in the cohort. Per donor, three plates each were used for CD4 naive and CD4 memory, two for CD8 naive, and one for CD8 memory. Blood TCR repertoires of several healthy adults were deeply sequenced to estimate repertoire size and the extent of clonotype sharing between individuals. To increase sequencing depth and limit assay-specific biases, different laboratories used diverse techniques to prepare libraries and sequence TCR repertoires. Between about 0.9 and 9 billion PBMCs per donor were obtained by leukapheresis.

Remarks on this clone: Its antigen has not been determined. Qualities for individual bases were not recorded, and no much larger clone is one base off.

CD8 naive samples consisted of CD45RO-negative cells that were positively selected for CCR7, yielding a CD45RA+CCR7+ population without TemRA cells. The donors were healthy, HIV-negative adults with no recently reported acute infections or vaccinations. All donors were Caucasian adults living in Nashville, Tennessee, USA. Blood was collected by leukapheresis, and PBMCs were isolated by Ficoll-Histopaque density gradient centrifugation and then cryopreserved in liquid nitrogen vapor phase. Purity and quantity of every magnetically sorted T cell population were checked by analytical flow cytometry. From each sorted fraction, genomic DNA was isolated and quantified by UV absorbance on a Nanodrop 2000c. Paper-wide results and their limitations: Compared with non-shared clonotypes, the clonotypes found in all four sorted-subset donors had higher generation probabilities. Naive subsets generally had larger estimated clonotype richness than memory subsets did. Sampling was restricted to blood, and TCR repertoires in tissues likely differ from the TCR repertoires found in blood. Pairwise subsampling indicated that sequencing depth was expected to affect the degree of clonotype sharing among donors. Even with the large sequencing depth, rarefaction of the sorted-subset datasets indicated that sequencing was incomplete. Sharing across several donors was observed for roughly 5% of naive CD4, over 3% of naive CD8, 2.3% of memory CD4, and around 0.4% of memory CD8 clonotypes. Because the study included a small number of donors, the genetic and exposure-history diversity represented was limited.

The CDR3 measures 12 amino acids from cysteine to phenylalanine. Of the read, only the CDR3 DNA is kept; its 36 bases are in frame from base 1. Taken from the germline V gene (reference sequence), the CDR1 and CDR2 loops are SEHNR and FQNEAQ. Trimming takes 5 bases from V and 5 bases from J, and the germline ends sit 10 bases apart. Using the deep immunoSEQ assay, TCR CDR3 regions were amplified from genomic DNA by multiplex PCR. Extracted genomic DNA from each cell subset was distributed evenly across all wells of several immunoSEQ 96-well plates, and each plate was treated as a replicate. For sorted subsets, approximately 210 ng of genomic DNA, equivalent to roughly 33,000 T cell genomes, went into each replicate PCR. Purified libraries were quantified with a Qubit 3.0 fluorometer, sized on a Bioanalyzer 2100, and re-quantified with the KAPA Library Quantification kit. Every immunoSEQ 96-well plate was sequenced on a dedicated single-read 150-cycle Illumina NextSeq 550 flow cell. The paper's data handling went like this. Because only junctional sequences without quality scores were contained in the immunoSEQ output, filtering matching that applied to full-length reads could not be performed. To assign V/J genes and CDR3, sequences were annotated using PyIR, a Python wrapper for IgBLAST v1.9, with IMGT germline references. Reads were filtered out if the reads had weak V/J assignments (E-value above 1e-6), no CDR3, stop codons, out-of-frame junctions, or ambiguous translated residues. V3J clonotypes were defined as sequences sharing the same inferred V gene, J gene, and CDR3 amino acid sequence. Percentage overlap between repertoires was computed as shared unique clonotypes divided by the size of the smaller repertoire. RTK rarefaction, the Chao1 estimator, and Recon v2.1 estimates of unobserved clonotypes were used to assess repertoire richness. OLGA was used to compute generation probabilities for all TCRbeta clonotypes that the gDNA method yielded from a handful of donors. TCRdb took over this immuneACCESS table, retaining in-frame rearrangements with V and J assigned. Such tables are incomplete; in checked studies, under half of the missing clones stem from an unresolved V gene, and the remainder is unexplained. Clone size and the V and J calls come from that table; the DNA yielded D and trimming. Present in this sample are roughly 850,000 clones, roughly 96% of which were seen just once. The top ten hold less than 0.25% of the sample.

What was sequenced was naive CD8+ T cells sorted from blood. Sample cell subset or site, as interpreted from the label and publication: CD45RA+CCR7+. This TCR came from a man younger than 40 in good health. The rearrangement combines TRBV7-9 with TRBJ2-7; the D gene is possibly TRBD1, with 5 bases matching. The DNA sequence is as follows: TGTGCCAGCAGCAATAGGGGCCACGAGCAGTACTTC. Translated, it reads CASSNRGHEQYF.